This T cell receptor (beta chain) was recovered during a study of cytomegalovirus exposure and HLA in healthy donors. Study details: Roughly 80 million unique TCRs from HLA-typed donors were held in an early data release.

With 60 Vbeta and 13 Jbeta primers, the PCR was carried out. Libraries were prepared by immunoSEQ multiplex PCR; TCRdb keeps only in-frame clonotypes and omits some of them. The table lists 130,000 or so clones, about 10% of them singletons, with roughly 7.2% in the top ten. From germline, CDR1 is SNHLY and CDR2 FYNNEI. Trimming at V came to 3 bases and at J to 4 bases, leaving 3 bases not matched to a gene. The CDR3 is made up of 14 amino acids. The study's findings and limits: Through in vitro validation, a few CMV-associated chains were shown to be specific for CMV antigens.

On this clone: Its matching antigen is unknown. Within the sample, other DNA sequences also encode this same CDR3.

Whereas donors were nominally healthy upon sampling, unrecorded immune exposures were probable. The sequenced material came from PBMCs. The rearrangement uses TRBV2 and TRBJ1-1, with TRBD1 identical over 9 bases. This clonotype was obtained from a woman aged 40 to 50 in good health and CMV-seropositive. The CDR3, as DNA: TGTGCCAGCAGTGAGGGACAGGGAAGCACTGAAGCTTTCTTT. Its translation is CASSEGQGSTEAFF.